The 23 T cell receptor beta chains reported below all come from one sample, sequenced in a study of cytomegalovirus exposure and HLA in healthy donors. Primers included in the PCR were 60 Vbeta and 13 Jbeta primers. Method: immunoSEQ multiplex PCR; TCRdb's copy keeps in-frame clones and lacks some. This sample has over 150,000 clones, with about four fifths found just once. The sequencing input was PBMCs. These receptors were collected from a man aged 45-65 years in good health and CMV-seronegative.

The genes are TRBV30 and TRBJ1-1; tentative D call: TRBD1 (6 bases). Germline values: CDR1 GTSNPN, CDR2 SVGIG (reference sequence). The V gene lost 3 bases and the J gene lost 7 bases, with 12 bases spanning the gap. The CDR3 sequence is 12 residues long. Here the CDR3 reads CAWSVGGVEAFF. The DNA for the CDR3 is TGTGCCTGGAGCGTTGGGGGCGTTGAAGCTTTCTTT.

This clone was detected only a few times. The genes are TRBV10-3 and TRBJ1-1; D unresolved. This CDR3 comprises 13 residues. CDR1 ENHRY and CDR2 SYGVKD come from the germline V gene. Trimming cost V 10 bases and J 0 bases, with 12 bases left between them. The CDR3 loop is CASEGFMNTEAFF. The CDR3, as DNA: TGTGCCAGCGAGGGCTTCATGAACACTGAAGCTTTCTTT.

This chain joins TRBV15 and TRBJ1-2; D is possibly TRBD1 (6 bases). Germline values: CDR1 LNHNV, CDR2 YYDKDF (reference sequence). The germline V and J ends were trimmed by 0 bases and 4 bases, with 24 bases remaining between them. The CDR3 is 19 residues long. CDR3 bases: TGTGCCACCAGCAGAGACCCTAAGGGCAGGGGCACACGGGCCTATGGCTACACCTTC. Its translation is CATSRDPKGRGTRAYGYTF.

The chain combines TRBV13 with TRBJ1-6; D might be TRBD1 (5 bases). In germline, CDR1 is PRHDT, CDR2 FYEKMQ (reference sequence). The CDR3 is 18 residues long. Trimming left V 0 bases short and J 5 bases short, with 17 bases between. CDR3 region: CASSLGNAGMFHNSPLHF. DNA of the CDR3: TGTGCCAGCAGCTTAGGCAACGCAGGGATGTTCCATAATTCACCCCTCCACTTT. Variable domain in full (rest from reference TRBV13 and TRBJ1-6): AAGVIQSPRHLIKEKRETATLKCYPIPRHDTVYWYQQGPGQDPQFLISFYEKMQSDKGSIPDRFSAQQFSDYHSELNMSSLELGDSALYFCASSLGNAGMFHNSPLHFGNGTRLTVT.

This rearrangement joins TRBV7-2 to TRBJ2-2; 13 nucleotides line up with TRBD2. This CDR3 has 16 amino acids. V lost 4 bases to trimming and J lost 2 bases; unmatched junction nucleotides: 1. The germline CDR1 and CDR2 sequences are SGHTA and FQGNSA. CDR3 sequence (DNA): TGTGCCAGCAGCTGGACTAGCGGGAGTAACACCGGGGAGCTGTTTTTT. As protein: CASSWTSGSNTGELFF.

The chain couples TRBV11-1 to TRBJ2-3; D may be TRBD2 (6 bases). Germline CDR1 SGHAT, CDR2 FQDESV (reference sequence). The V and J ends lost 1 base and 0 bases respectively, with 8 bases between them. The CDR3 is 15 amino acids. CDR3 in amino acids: CASSLVRGSTDTQYF. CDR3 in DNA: TGTGCCAGCAGCTTAGTACGGGGGAGCACAGATACGCAGTATTTT.

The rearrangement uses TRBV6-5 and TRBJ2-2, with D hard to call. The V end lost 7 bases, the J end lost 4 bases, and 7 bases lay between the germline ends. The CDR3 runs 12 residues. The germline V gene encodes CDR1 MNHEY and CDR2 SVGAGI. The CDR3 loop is CASKRTTGELFF. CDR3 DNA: TGTGCCAGCAAGCGAACCACCGGGGAGCTGTTTTTT.

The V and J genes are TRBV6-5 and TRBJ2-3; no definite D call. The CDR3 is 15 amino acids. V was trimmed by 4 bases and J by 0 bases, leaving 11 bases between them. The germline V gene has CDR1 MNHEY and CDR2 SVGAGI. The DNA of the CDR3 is TGTGCCAGCAGTTCCTCCCTGGCTAGCACAGATACGCAGTATTTT. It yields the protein CASSSSLASTDTQYF.

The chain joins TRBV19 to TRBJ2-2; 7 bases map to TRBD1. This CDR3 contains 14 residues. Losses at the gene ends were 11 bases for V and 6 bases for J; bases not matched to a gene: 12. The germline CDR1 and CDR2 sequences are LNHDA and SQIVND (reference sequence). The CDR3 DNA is TGTGCCTGCCAAGACAGGGCAGATCCCGGGGAGCTGTTTTTT. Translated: CACQDRADPGELFF.

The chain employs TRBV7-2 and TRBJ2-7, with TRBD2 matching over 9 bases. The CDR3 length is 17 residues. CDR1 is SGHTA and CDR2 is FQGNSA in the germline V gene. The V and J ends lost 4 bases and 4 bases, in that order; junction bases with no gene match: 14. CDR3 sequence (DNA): TGTGCCAGCAGCTCGGGTTATCGTGTAGCGGGAGCATACGAGCAGTACTTC. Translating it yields CASSSGYRVAGAYEQYF.

CDR3 sequence: CASSLRPGPFYGYTF. The CDR3 DNA is TGCGCCAGCAGCTTGCGTCCAGGGCCCTTCTATGGCTACACCTTC. This rearrangement joins TRBV5-1 to TRBJ1-2, with D possibly matching TRBD1 (5 bases). Germline values: CDR1 SGHRS, CDR2 YFSETQ. There are 15 residues in the CDR3. The V and J ends lost 1 base and 4 bases respectively, with 14 bases between them. Filled out from reference TRBV5-1 and TRBJ1-2, the complete variable domain reads KAGVTQTPRYLIKTRGQQVTLSCSPISGHRSVSWYQQTPGQGLQFLFEYFSETQRNKGNFPGRFSGRQFSNSRSEMNVSTLELGDSALYLCASSLRPGPFYGYTFGSGTRLTVV.

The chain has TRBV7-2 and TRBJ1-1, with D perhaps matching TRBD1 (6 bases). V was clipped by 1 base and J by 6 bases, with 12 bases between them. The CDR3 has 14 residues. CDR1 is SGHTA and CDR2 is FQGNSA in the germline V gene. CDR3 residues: CASSLVGGLSEAFF. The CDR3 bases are TGTGCCAGCAGCTTAGTCGGGGGGCTCTCTGAAGCTTTCTTT.

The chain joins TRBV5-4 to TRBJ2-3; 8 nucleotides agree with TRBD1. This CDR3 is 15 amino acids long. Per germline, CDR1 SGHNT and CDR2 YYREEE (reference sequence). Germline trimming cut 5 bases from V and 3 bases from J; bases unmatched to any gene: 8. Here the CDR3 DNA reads TGTGCCAGCAGTCGGACAGGGTCGTTTACAGATACGCAGTATTTT. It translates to CASSRTGSFTDTQYF.

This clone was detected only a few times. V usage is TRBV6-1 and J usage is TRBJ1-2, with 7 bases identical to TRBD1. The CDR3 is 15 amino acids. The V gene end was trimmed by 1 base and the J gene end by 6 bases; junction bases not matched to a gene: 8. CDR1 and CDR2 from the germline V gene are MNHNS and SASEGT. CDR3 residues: CASSEVGQPSDGYTF. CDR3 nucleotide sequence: TGTGCCAGCAGTGAAGTGGGACAGCCCTCAGATGGCTACACCTTC.

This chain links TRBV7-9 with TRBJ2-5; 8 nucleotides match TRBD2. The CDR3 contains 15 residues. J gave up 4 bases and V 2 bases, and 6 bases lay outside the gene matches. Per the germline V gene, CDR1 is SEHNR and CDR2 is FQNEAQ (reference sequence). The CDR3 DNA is TGTGCCAGCAGCTTACTAGCGGGCTTTCGAGAGACCCAGTACTTC. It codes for CASSLLAGFRETQYF. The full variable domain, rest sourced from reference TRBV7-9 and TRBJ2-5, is DTGVSQNPRHKITKRGQNVTFRCDPISEHNRLYWYRQTLGQGPEFLTYFQNEAQLEKSRLLSDRFSAERPKGSFSTLEIQRTEQGDSAMYLCASSLLAGFRETQYFGPGTRLLVL.

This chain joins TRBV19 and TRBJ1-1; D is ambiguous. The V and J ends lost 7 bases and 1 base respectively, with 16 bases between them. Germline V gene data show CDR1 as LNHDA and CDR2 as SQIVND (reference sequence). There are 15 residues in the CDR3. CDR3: CASTHFVRKNTEAFF. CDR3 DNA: TGTGCCAGTACCCATTTCGTGCGGAAGAACACTGAAGCTTTCTTT. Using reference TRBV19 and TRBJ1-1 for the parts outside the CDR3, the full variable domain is DGGITQSPKYLFRKEGQNVTLSCEQNLNHDAMYWYRQDPGQGLRLIYYSQIVNDFQKGDIAEGYSVSREKKESFPLTVTSAQKNPTAFYLCASTHFVRKNTEAFFGQGTRLTVV.

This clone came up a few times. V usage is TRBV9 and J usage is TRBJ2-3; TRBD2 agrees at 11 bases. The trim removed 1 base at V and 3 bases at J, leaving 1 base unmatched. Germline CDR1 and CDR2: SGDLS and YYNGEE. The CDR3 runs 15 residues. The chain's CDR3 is CASSVTSGRTDTQYF. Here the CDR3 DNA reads TGTGCCAGCAGCGTAACTAGCGGGAGAACAGATACGCAGTATTTT.

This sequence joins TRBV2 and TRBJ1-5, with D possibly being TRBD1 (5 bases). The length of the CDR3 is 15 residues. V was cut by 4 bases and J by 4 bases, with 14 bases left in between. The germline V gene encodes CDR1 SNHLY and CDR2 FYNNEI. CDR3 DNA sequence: TGTGCCAGCAGTGCAGTAACCAGGGTTAATCAGCCCCAGCATTTT. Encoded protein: CASSAVTRVNQPQHF.

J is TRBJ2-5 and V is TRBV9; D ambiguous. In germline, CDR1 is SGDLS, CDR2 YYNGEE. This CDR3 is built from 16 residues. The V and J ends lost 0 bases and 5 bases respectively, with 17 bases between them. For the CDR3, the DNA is TGTGCCAGCAGCGTAGCTGCGGCTGGCATCGGGGAGACCCAGTACTTC. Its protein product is CASSVAAAGIGETQYF.

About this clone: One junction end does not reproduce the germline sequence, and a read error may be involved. The CDR3, as DNA: TGTGCCAGTCAGGGATCGACTAGCGTAGACAATAAGCAGTTCTTC. Residues: CASQGSTSVDNKQFF. The chain is built from TRBV19 and TRBJ2-1; 8 bases align to TRBD2. This CDR3 contains 15 residues. The V gene's germline CDR1 is LNHDA and CDR2 SQIVND (reference sequence). Drawing the rest from reference TRBV19 and TRBJ2-1, the complete variable domain is DGGITQSPKYLFRKEGQNVTLSCEQNLNHDAMYWYRQDPGQGLRLIYYSQIVNDFQKGDIAEGYSVSREKKESFPLTVTSAQKNPTAFYLCASQGSTSVDNKQFFGPGTRLTVL.

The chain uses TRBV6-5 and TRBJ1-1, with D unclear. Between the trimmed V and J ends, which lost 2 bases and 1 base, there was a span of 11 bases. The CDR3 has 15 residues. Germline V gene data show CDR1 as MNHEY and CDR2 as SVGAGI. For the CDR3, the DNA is TGTGCCAGCAGTTACCAAGGAGAGGCGAACACTGAAGCTTTCTTT. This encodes CASSYQGEANTEAFF.

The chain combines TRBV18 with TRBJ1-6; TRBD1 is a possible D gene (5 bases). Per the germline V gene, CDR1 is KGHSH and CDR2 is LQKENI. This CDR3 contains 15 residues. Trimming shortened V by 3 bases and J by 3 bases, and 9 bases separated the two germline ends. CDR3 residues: CASSPVQGYNSPLHF. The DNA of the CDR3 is TGTGCCAGCTCACCCGTCCAGGGCTATAATTCACCCCTCCACTTT.

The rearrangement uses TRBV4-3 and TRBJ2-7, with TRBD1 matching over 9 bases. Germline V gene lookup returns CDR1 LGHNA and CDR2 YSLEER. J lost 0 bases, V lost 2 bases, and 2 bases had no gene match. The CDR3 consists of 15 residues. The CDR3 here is CASSQLTGGSYEQYF. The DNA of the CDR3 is TGCGCCAGCAGCCAACTGACAGGGGGCTCCTACGAGCAGTACTTC.